Shown below are 26 T cell receptor beta chains from a single sample sequenced in a study of cytomegalovirus exposure and HLA in healthy donors. With 60 Vbeta and 13 Jbeta primers, the PCR was carried out. The assay was immunoSEQ multiplex PCR, and TCRdb's table has in-frame clones only and misses some. The table records more than 120,000 clones, approximately 78% of them present only once. Source material: PBMCs. The receptors were gathered from a woman aged 40 to 50 in good health and CMV-seropositive.

The CDR3 bases are TGCGCCAGCAGCCCTCGAGCGGAGGGCTACGAGCAGTACTTC. It translates to CASSPRAEGYEQYF. The chain couples TRBV4-1 to TRBJ2-7; TRBD2 is a possible D gene (6 bases). The length of the CDR3 is 14 residues. Germline V CDR1 and CDR2: MGHRA, YSYEKL. Trimming took 4 bases from V and 3 from J, leaving 13 bases between them.

This clone was observed at least ten times. The genes are TRBV5-4 and TRBJ2-7; TRBD1 matches at 9 bases. The germline V gene encodes CDR1 SGHNT and CDR2 YYREEE (reference sequence). CDR3 length: 15 residues. Trimming removed 0 bases from V and 4 bases from J; junction bases left unmatched: 5. The CDR3 bases are TGTGCCAGCAGCTTGGGACAGGGGGTTGGGTACGAGCAGTACTTC. Translation: CASSLGQGVGYEQYF.

J is TRBJ2-5 and V is TRBV15; a possible D gene is TRBD1 (6 bases). V lost 4 bases to trimming and J lost 2 bases, with 11 bases between them. The length of the CDR3 is 14 residues. Germline values: CDR1 LNHNV, CDR2 YYDKDF (reference sequence). The CDR3 DNA is TGTGCCACCAGCAAGGGACAAATGCAAGAGACCCAGTACTTC. This gives the protein CATSKGQMQETQYF.

The chain links TRBV4-1 to TRBJ2-5; the D gene is possibly TRBD1 (5 bases). V lost 4 bases to trimming and J lost 5 bases, with 14 bases between them. Germline CDR1 is MGHRA and CDR2 is YSYEKL. This CDR3 is built from 14 residues. The CDR3 DNA reads TGCGCCAGCAGCCTTCAGGGAATTGGCGAGACCCAGTACTTC. It translates to CASSLQGIGETQYF.

The chain recombines TRBV29-1 with TRBJ1-1; D unclear. The length of the CDR3 is 14 residues. Trimming pared 5 bases from V and 1 base from J, leaving 14 bases between. Germline V gives CDR1 SQVTM, CDR2 ANQGSEA. The chain's CDR3 is CSVSLFYSNTEAFF. As DNA, the CDR3 is TGCAGCGTTTCCCTGTTCTATTCGAACACTGAAGCTTTCTTT.

The chain links TRBV27 to TRBJ2-7; D might be TRBD2 (6 bases). The CDR3 consists of 15 residues. Germline V gene data show CDR1 as MNHEY and CDR2 as SMNVEV (reference sequence). Trimming cost V 3 bases and J 3 bases, with 15 bases left between them. CDR3 loop: CASSFRGRQDYEQYF. CDR3 DNA sequence: TGTGCCAGCAGTTTTCGGGGGAGGCAGGACTACGAGCAGTACTTC.

The genes are TRBV28 and TRBJ1-6, with D possibly being TRBD1 (5 bases). Trimming cost V 7 bases and J 9 bases, with 13 bases left between them. From germline, CDR1 is MDHEN and CDR2 SYDVKM. The CDR3 runs 13 residues. CDR3 DNA sequence: TGTGCCAGCACCACGGGGGTCGGTTCACCCCTCCACTTT. Residues: CASTTGVGSPLHF. Full variable domain (rest looked up from reference TRBV28 and TRBJ1-6): DVKVTQSSRYLVKRTGEKVFLECVQDMDHENMFWYRQDPGLGLRLIYFSYDVKMKEKGDIPEGYSVSREKKERFSLILESASTNQTSMYLCASTTGVGSPLHFGNGTRLTVT.

The J gene is TRBJ2-5, the V gene TRBV5-1; TRBD2 might be the D (6 bases). Per germline, CDR1 SGHRS and CDR2 YFSETQ. This CDR3 has 14 amino acids. V dropped 2 bases and J dropped 2 bases, with 10 bases sitting between them. The chain's CDR3 is CASSFQGGQETQYF. As DNA, the CDR3 is TGCGCCAGCAGCTTCCAGGGAGGACAAGAGACCCAGTACTTC.

This rearrangement joins TRBV4-1 to TRBJ2-1; 10 positions match TRBD2. Germline V gene sequence: CDR1 MGHRA, CDR2 YSYEKL. The CDR3 runs 21 residues. The J segment lost 0 bases and the V segment lost 3 bases, leaving 17 bases of the junction unmatched. The CDR3 loop is CASSQGGLAVFNGSSYNEQFF. CDR3 nucleotides: TGCGCCAGCAGCCAGGGTGGACTAGCGGTGTTTAACGGGAGCTCCTACAATGAGCAGTTCTTC.

The chain joins TRBV7-3 to TRBJ2-7, with 12 bases matching TRBD1. The junction had 6 bases not matched to a gene; V was cut back by 6 bases and J by 6 bases. Germline CDR1 reads SGHTA; CDR2 reads FQGTGA. The CDR3 length is 14 residues. CDR3 in amino acids: CASSSGQGASEQYF. CDR3 bases: TGTGCCAGCAGTTCGGGACAGGGGGCAAGCGAGCAGTACTTC.

The sample holds one count of this clone. V and J are TRBV9 and TRBJ2-3; tentative D call: TRBD2 (6 bases). Germline V gene lookup returns CDR1 SGDLS and CDR2 YYNGEE. With 0 bases removed from V and 4 bases from J, the gap between germline ends came to 15 bases. This CDR3 contains 16 residues. The CDR3 region is CASSVVPRDFPDTQYF. CDR3 coding DNA: TGTGCCAGCAGCGTAGTCCCCAGGGACTTCCCAGATACGCAGTATTTT.

The rearrangement joins TRBV2 to TRBJ2-3; D perhaps matches TRBD1 (6 bases). V was clipped by 8 bases and J by 2 bases, with 17 bases between them. The CDR3 has 15 amino acids. Germline V gene data show CDR1 as SNHLY and CDR2 as FYNNEI. The CDR3 DNA is TGTGCCAGCGTTTTTCCCCGACAGGCCACAGATACGCAGTATTTT. Amino acid sequence: CASVFPRQATDTQYF.

The gene calls are TRBV5-4 and TRBJ2-2; 7 bases are a match to TRBD2. Trimming removed 5 bases from V and 3 bases from J; junction bases left unmatched: 13. The CDR3 totals 17 residues. Per the germline V gene, CDR1 is SGHNT and CDR2 is YYREEE (reference sequence). This CDR3 reads CASRPSAGTTDTGELFF. The CDR3 DNA reads as TGTGCCAGCAGGCCCTCAGCCGGGACTACCGACACCGGGGAGCTGTTTTTT.

This clone showed up just a few times. The chain carries TRBV5-4 and TRBJ2-5; tentative D call: TRBD1 (6 bases). In germline, CDR1 is SGHNT, CDR2 YYREEE (reference sequence). There are 13 residues in the CDR3. V was shortened by 4 bases and J by 9 bases, with 16 bases between the two germline ends. In DNA, the CDR3 is TGTGCCAGCAGCAAGGGGGATCCGAAGCCCCAGTACTTC. Residues: CASSKGDPKPQYF.

The gene calls are TRBV19 and TRBJ1-6, with D tentatively TRBD1 (5 bases). Germline V gene sequence: CDR1 LNHDA, CDR2 SQIVND (reference sequence). Trimming removed 0 bases at V and 10 bases at J, with 13 bases between. The CDR3 contains 15 residues. The DNA of the CDR3 is TGTGCCAGTAGTATAGAGGCCAGGGCCGGATCACCCCTCCACTTT. This gives the protein CASSIEARAGSPLHF. Variable domain in full (rest from reference TRBV19 and TRBJ1-6): DGGITQSPKYLFRKEGQNVTLSCEQNLNHDAMYWYRQDPGQGLRLIYYSQIVNDFQKGDIAEGYSVSREKKESFPLTVTSAQKNPTAFYLCASSIEARAGSPLHFGNGTRLTVT.

This chain joins TRBV7-2 and TRBJ2-2, with 9 bases fitting TRBD1. The CDR3 contains 16 residues. After removal of 5 bases from V and 5 bases from J, the junction contained 9 bases not matched to a gene. Germline CDR1 is SGHTA and CDR2 is FQGNSA. CDR3 in DNA: TGTGCCAGCAGCGAGCCGGGACAGGGTTATACCGGGGAGCTGTTTTTT. Translating gives CASSEPGQGYTGELFF.

The chain carries TRBV4-2 and TRBJ2-5; 11 bases align to TRBD1. The CDR3 runs 16 residues. V lost 3 bases and J lost 5; bases outside the gene matches: 8. The germline gives CDR1 LGHNA, CDR2 YNFKEQ. Here the CDR3 DNA reads TGTGCCAGCAGCCATGACGGGACAGGGGGACGGGAGACCCAGTACTTC. It yields the protein CASSHDGTGGRETQYF.

The V and J genes are TRBV30 and TRBJ2-7, with 12 bases identical to TRBD2. Germline V gene data show CDR1 as GTSNPN and CDR2 as SVGIG (reference sequence). V lost 3 bases, J lost 0 bases, and 9 bases stayed unmatched. CDR3 length equals 17 residues. The chain's CDR3 is CAWRGLAGRKGSYEQYF. CDR3 DNA sequence: TGTGCCTGGAGGGGACTAGCGGGCAGAAAGGGCTCCTACGAGCAGTACTTC.

V and J are TRBV6-5 and TRBJ2-7; possible D gene TRBD2, 6 bases. Germline-derived CDR1 and CDR2 are MNHEY and SVGAGI. Trimming stripped 0 bases from V and 7 bases from J, with 19 bases between. The CDR3 has 16 amino acids. The CDR3 loop reads CASSYSGAASEAEQYF. CDR3 nucleotides: TGTGCCAGCAGTTACTCAGGCGCGGCTAGCGAAGCAGAGCAGTACTTC.

The gene calls are TRBV5-6 and TRBJ1-1; 7 bases agree with TRBD1. CDR3 length equals 13 residues. The V and J ends lost 2 bases and 6 bases, in that order; junction bases with no gene match: 4. Germline CDR1 reads SGHDT; CDR2 reads YYEEEE. Written as DNA, the CDR3 is TGTGCCAGCAGCTTCCGACAGGGCTCTGAAGCTTTCTTT. As protein: CASSFRQGSEAFF.

The chain has TRBV5-1 and TRBJ2-1; maybe TRBD2 (6 bases). The germline CDR1 and CDR2 sequences are SGHRS and YFSETQ. V shed 3 bases and J shed 8 bases, with 15 bases lying between them. The CDR3 is 14 amino acids. CDR3 DNA sequence: TGCGCCAGCAGCTCCTCCCGTAGCGGATATGAGCAGTTCTTC. Protein product: CASSSSRSGYEQFF.

This sequence joins TRBV18 and TRBJ1-1; D may be TRBD1 (5 bases). The CDR3 consists of 17 residues. Trimming left V 3 bases short and J 0 bases short, with 17 bases between. Germline V gives CDR1 KGHSH, CDR2 LQKENI. The CDR3 nucleotides read TGTGCCAGCTCACCGGGGGGAGTCCGGAGAGTGAACACTGAAGCTTTCTTT. Translated, it gives CASSPGGVRRVNTEAFF.

The rearrangement uses TRBV4-1 and TRBJ1-5; D might be TRBD1 (5 bases). Germline V CDR1 and CDR2: MGHRA, YSYEKL. V lost 4 bases and J lost 7, with 11 bases in between. This CDR3 is built from 13 residues. CDR3 in amino acids: CASSRGVLQPQHF. CDR3 coding DNA: TGCGCCAGCAGCCGGGGGGTCTTACAGCCCCAGCATTTT.

The chain is built from TRBV25-1 and TRBJ1-2; D not resolved. Germline assignment: CDR1 MGHDK and CDR2 SYGVNS. There are 15 residues in the CDR3. V lost 4 bases, J lost 3 bases, and 15 bases lay in between. The CDR3 bases are TGTGCCAGCAGTGGGATTAACAGCGGTGACTATGGCTACACCTTC. Translation: CASSGINSGDYGYTF.

V and J are TRBV5-1 and TRBJ2-2; D might be TRBD1 (5 bases). With 1 base removed from V and 5 bases from J, the gap between germline ends came to 9 bases. Germline assignment: CDR1 SGHRS and CDR2 YFSETQ. This CDR3 comprises 14 residues. The CDR3 DNA follows: TGCGCCAGCAGCTTGTCGACAGTTACCGGGGAGCTGTTTTTT. Translation gives CASSLSTVTGELFF.

Turning to this clone: At one of its ends the junction is not consistent with the germline gene, which may arise from a read error. This chain links TRBV7-7 with TRBJ2-5; TRBD2 matches 10 bases. The germline gives CDR1 SSHAT, CDR2 FNYEAQ (reference sequence). The CDR3 sequence is 15 residues long. Here the CDR3 reads CASSLTTSGKETQYF. As DNA, the CDR3 is TGTGCTAGCAGCTTAACTACTAGCGGGAAAGAGACCCAGTACTTC.